This TCR beta chain is from a study of spatial heterogeneity in lung cancer. Study at large: A unique TCR and UMI combination showed up more than ten times in raw reads, on average.

Findings and caveats of the study: Mutation counts in tumors were tracked by counts of expanded intratumoral alpha and beta TCRs.

Indicated time point: sample taken at primary tumor resection. There were 72 donors, all of them untreated patients with early-stage non-small cell lung cancer. Whole RNA, isolated from tumor, nontumor lung or frozen PBMC, was sequenced without prior sorting. Unmatched junction bases numbered 3, after V lost 3 bases and J lost 2 bases. Germline V gives CDR1 SGHTA, CDR2 FQGNSA. This CDR3 comprises 15 residues. This clonotype rates as medium-sized. The antigen is not known. A distinct unique molecular identifier was carried by each TCR cDNA molecule. MiXCR, applied by TCRdb to the 5' RACE reads, yields one record per CDR3 protein. Of 6,000 to 9,000 distinct CDR3 sequences listed, about 3.2% were seen once; the top ten hold roughly 15%.

The V and J genes are TRBV7-2 and TRBJ2-1, with 8 bases aligning to TRBD2. Sequences were derived from lung tumor tissue, sampled at surgery. The receptor was isolated from a male donor with early-stage non-small cell lung cancer. The CDR3, as DNA: TGTGCCAGCAGCTTCAGGGGACTAGCCTACAATGAGCAGTTCTTC. The encoded protein is CASSFRGLAYNEQFF.